These T cell receptor beta chains were read from a single sample in a study of regulatory T cells in long-lasting Graves disease. TCRdb passed the multiplex PCR reads through MiXCR, listing each CDR3 protein once. The sample holds about 400,000 distinct CDR3 sequences, around 21% seen once. Specimen: peripheral blood mononuclear cells (PBMCs), collected when the disease was refractory, from a patient treated with antithyroid drugs. These receptors were taken from a female donor with Graves disease. Both conserved end residues are part of each CDR3. Fields, in order: J gene, clone size, V gene, D gene, CDR3 protein, CDR3 DNA. A D gene is named only where the DNA matches it firmly. A clone size is listed for some rows: how often the clone was seen (once, few, many), or a class if it is expanded.

TRBJ2-7	few	TRBV20-1	-	CSAKDSKRSLYEQYF	TGCAGTGCCAAGGATAGCAAGCGGAGCCTATACGAGCAGTACTTC
TRBJ2-7	many	TRBV28	-	CASSLSRVHEQYF	TGTGCCAGCAGTTTATCTCGGGTCCACGAGCAGTACTTC
TRBJ2-2	many	TRBV28	-	CASSPGLLTGELFF	TGTGCCAGCAGTCCCGGACTACTCACCGGGGAGCTGTTTTTT
TRBJ2-4	-	TRBV4-1	-	CASSQGEVAKNIQYF	TGCGCCAGCAGCCAAGGTGAGGTAGCCAAAAACATTCAGTACTTC
TRBJ2-7	few	TRBV20-1	TRBD2	CSASAPPGLAGGYEQYF	TGCAGTGCTAGCGCTCCCCCGGGACTAGCGGGAGGCTACGAGCAGTACTTC
TRBJ1-6	many	TRBV10-2	-	CASMGRGYNSPLHF	TGCGCCAGCATGGGGAGGGGGTATAATTCACCCCTCCACTTT
TRBJ2-2	many	TRBV6-4	TRBD2	CASNDLAGALTGELFF	TGTGCCAGCAACGACCTAGCGGGAGCGCTCACCGGGGAGCTGTTTTTT
TRBJ1-5	-	TRBV19	-	CASSPFLQPQHF	TGTGCCAGTAGCCCCTTTCTTCAGCCCCAGCATTTT
TRBJ2-2	-	TRBV24-1	-	CATSDVIAASNTGELFF	TGTGCCACCAGTGATGTTATTGCGGCCTCGAACACCGGGGAGCTGTTTTTT
TRBJ1-5	many	TRBV28	-	CASSLGGASNQPQHF	TGTGCCAGCAGTTTGGGCGGGGCTAGCAATCAGCCCCAGCATTTT
TRBJ2-3	-	TRBV11-2	-	CASSFRGFPSTDTQYF	TGTGCCAGCAGCTTCCGCGGCTTTCCTAGCACAGATACGCAGTATTTT
TRBJ2-5	few	TRBV27	-	CASSGWVGETQYF	TGTGCCAGCAGTGGGTGGGTAGGCGAGACCCAGTACTTC
TRBJ1-5	many	TRBV12-3/TRBV12-4	-	CASSFRQGRNQPQHF	TGTGCCAGCAGTTTCCGCCAGGGGCGCAATCAGCCCCAGCATTTT
TRBJ2-7	few	TRBV20-1	-	CSARGPGYEQYF	TGCAGTGCTAGAGGGCCAGGGTACGAGCAGTACTTC
TRBJ2-1	few	TRBV7-3	TRBD2	CASSLGSGIVGNEQFF	TGTGCCAGCAGCTTGGGGAGCGGGATAGTGGGCAATGAGCAGTTCTTC
TRBJ1-6	many	TRBV3-1	-	CASSFGGLIPLHF	TGTGCCAGCAGTTTTGGAGGCCTTATCCCCCTCCACTTT
TRBJ2-2	-	TRBV7-3	-	CASSLDAGNTGELFF	TGTGCCAGCAGCTTAGATGCGGGAAACACCGGGGAGCTGTTTTTT
TRBJ1-5	few	TRBV7-8	TRBD1	CASSLRREQGAYSNQPQHF	TGTGCCAGCAGCCTCCGACGGGAGCAGGGGGCTTATAGCAATCAGCCCCAGCATTTT
TRBJ1-6	many	TRBV7-2	-	CASSLGRGRNSPLHF	TGTGCCAGCAGCTTAGGCAGGGGTCGTAATTCACCCCTCCACTTT
TRBJ2-1	few	TRBV12-3/TRBV12-4	-	CASSFGAEQFF	TGTGCCAGCAGTTTTGGAGCCGAGCAGTTCTTC
TRBJ1-1	many	TRBV7-8	TRBD1	CASSKWDSGWAEAFF	TGTGCCAGCAGCAAATGGGACAGCGGTTGGGCTGAAGCTTTCTTT